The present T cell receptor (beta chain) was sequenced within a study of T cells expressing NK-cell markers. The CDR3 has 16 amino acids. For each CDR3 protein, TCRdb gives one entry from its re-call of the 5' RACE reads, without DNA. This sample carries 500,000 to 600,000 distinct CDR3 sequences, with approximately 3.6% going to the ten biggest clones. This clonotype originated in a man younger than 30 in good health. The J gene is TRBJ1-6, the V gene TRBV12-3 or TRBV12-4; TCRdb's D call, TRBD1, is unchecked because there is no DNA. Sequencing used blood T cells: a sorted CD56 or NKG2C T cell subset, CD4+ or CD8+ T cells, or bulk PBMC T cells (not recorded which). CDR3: CASSPSRTGTNSPLHF.